This TCR beta chain was captured in a study of molecular identifiers for immune sequencing clone quantification. Study-level information: For replicates, RNA isolated from roughly 20,000 or 100,000 naive CD8 cells was divided into five portions, of which four were sequenced.

This clonotype was seen only a few times. A single record per CDR3 protein comes from TCRdb applying MiXCR to the PCR reads. The data contain about half a million distinct CDR3 sequences, around 23% of them singletons. This CDR3 has 13 amino acids. Trimming left V 0 bases short and J 4 bases short, with 3 bases between. Germline V gene data show CDR1 as KGHDR and CDR2 as SFDVKD. The rearrangement uses TRBV24-1 and TRBJ2-1; D is unclear. The sample comprised naive CD8+ T cells from blood, with Jurkat cell RNA spiked in. Documented subset: FACS-sorted CD8+CD4-CCR7+CD45RA+ naive T cells. This TCR came from a human donor in good health. Some libraries in this study had Jurkat cell RNA spiked in. This CDR3 is CATSDLKYNEQFF. The CDR3 nucleotides are TGTGCCACCAGTGATTTGAAATACAATGAGCAGTTCTTC.